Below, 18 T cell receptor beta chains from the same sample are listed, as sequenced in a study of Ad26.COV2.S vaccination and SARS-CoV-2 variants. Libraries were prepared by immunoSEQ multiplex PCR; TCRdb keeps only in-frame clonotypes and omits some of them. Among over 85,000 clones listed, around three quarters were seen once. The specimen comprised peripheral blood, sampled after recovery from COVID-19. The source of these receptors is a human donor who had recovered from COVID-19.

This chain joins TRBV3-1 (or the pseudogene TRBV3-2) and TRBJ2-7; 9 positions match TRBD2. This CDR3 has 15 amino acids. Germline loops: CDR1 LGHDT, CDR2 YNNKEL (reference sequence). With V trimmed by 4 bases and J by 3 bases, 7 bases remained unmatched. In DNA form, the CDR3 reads TGTGCCAGCAGCCGGTTAGCGGGGGCCGGCTACGAGCAGTACTTC. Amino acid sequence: CASSRLAGAGYEQYF.

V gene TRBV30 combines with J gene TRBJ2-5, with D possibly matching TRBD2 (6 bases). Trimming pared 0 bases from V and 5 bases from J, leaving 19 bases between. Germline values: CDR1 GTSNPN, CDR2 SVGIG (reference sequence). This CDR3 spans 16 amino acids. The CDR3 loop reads CAWSVSGDEGSETQYF. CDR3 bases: TGTGCCTGGAGTGTATCGGGGGACGAGGGATCGGAGACCCAGTACTTC.

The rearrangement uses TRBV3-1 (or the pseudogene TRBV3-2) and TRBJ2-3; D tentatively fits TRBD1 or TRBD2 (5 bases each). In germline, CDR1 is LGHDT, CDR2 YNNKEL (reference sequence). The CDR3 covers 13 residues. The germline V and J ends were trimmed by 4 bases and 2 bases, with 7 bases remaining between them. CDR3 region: CASSPGTTDTQYF. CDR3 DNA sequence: TGTGCCAGCAGCCCCGGGACCACAGATACGCAGTATTTT.

The CDR3 nucleotides are TGTGCCAGCAGCTCGCGGATCATATACAACCGCTCTGGGGCCAACGTCCTGACTTTC. Amino acid sequence: CASSSRIIYNRSGANVLTF. This sequence joins TRBV7-2 and TRBJ2-6; D is undetermined. The V gene's germline CDR1 is SGHTA and CDR2 FQGNSA. Trimming took off 4 bases at V and 0 bases at J, with 19 bases between the two ends. The CDR3 length is 19 residues.

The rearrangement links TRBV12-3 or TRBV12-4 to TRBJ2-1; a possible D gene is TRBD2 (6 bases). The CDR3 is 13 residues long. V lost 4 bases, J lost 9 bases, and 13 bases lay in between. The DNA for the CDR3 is TGTGCCAGCAGTTGGGACTCCTATGTTGAGCAGTTCTTC. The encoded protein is CASSWDSYVEQFF.

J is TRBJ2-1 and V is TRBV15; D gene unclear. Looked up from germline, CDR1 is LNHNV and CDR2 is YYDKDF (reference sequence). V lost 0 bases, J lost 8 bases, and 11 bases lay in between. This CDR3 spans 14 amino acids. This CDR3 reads CATSRDLGPHEQFF. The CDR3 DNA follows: TGTGCCACCAGCAGAGATTTGGGCCCCCATGAGCAGTTCTTC. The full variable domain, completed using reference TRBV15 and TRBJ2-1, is DAMVIQNPRYQVTQFGKPVTLSCSQTLNHNVMYWYQQKSSQAPKLLFHYYDKDFNNEADTPDNFQSRRPNTSFCFLDIRSPGLGDTAMYLCATSRDLGPHEQFFGPGTRLTVL.

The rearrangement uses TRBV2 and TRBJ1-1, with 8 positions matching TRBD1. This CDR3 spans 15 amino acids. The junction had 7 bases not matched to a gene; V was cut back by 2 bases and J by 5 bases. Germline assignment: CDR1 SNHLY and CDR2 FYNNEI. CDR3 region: CASSEQGAPGTEAFF. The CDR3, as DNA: TGTGCCAGCAGTGAACAGGGGGCGCCAGGGACTGAAGCTTTCTTT.

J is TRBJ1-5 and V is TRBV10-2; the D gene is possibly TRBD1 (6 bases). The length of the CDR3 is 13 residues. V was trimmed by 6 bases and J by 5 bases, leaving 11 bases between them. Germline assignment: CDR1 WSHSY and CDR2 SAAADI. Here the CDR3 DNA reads TGCGCCAGCAGGGCAGGGGAACATCAGCCCCAGCATTTT. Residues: CASRAGEHQPQHF.

The CDR3 region has the DNA TGCGCCAGCAGCTTGGAGCCGATTTACTATGGCTACACCTTC. It specifies CASSLEPIYYGYTF. This chain links TRBV5-1 with TRBJ1-2; D uncertain. Germline V gene data show CDR1 as SGHRS and CDR2 as YFSETQ. CDR3 length: 14 amino acids. Trimming left V 0 bases short and J 3 bases short, with 9 bases between.

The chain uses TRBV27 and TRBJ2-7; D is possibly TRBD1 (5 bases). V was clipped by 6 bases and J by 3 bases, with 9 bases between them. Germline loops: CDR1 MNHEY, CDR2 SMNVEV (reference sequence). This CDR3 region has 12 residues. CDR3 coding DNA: TGTGCCAGCAGGGGGCACCTCTACGAGCAGTACTTC. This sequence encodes CASRGHLYEQYF.

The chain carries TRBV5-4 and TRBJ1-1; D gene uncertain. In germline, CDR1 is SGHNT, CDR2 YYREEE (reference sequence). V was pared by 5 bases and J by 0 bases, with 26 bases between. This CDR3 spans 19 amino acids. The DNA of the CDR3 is TGTGCCAGCAGACCACCTGGACGCGGGTCAGCATCGATGAACACTGAAGCTTTCTTT. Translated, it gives CASRPPGRGSASMNTEAFF.

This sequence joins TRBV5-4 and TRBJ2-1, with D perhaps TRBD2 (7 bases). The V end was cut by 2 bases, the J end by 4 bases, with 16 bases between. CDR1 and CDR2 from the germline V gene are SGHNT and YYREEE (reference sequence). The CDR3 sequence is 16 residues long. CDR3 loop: CASSLTGRGVYNEQFF. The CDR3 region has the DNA TGTGCCAGCAGCTTAACAGGGAGGGGGGTATACAATGAGCAGTTCTTC.

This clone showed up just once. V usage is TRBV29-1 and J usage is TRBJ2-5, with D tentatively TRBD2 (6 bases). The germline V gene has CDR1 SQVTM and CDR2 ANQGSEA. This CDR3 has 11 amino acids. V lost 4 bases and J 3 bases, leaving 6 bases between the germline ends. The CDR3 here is CSVGGEETQYF. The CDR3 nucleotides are TGCAGCGTTGGGGGGGAAGAGACCCAGTACTTC.

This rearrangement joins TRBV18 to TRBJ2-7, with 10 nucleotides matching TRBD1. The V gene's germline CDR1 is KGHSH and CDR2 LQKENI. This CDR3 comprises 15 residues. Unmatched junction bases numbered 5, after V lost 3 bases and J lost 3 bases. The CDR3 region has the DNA TGTGCCAGCTCACCCCCGGGACAGGGGAACTACGAGCAGTACTTC. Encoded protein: CASSPPGQGNYEQYF.

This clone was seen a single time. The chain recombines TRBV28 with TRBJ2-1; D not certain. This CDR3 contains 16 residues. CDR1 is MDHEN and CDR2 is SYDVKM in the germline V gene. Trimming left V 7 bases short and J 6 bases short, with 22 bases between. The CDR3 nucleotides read TGTGCCAGCAACTCTTTTGGCGCCCAAAACTTCAATGAGCAGTTCTTC. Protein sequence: CASNSFGAQNFNEQFF.

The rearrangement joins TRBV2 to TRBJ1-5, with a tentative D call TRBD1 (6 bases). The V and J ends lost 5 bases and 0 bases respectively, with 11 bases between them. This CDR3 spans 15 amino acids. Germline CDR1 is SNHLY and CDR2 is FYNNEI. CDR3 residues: CASSRNRDSNQPQHF. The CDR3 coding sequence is TGTGCCAGCAGTCGGAACAGGGATAGCAATCAGCCCCAGCATTTT.

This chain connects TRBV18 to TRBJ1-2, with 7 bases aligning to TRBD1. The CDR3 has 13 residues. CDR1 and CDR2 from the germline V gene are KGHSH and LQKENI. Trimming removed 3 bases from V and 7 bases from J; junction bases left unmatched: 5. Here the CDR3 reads CASSPTGDGGYTF. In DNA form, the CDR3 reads TGTGCCAGCTCACCTACAGGGGACGGTGGCTACACCTTC.

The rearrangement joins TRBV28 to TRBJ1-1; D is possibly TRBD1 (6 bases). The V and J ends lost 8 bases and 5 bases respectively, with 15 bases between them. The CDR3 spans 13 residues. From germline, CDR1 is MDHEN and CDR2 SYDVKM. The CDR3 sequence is CASVEQGRTEAFF. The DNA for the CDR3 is TGTGCCAGCGTAGAACAGGGAAGGACTGAAGCTTTCTTT.